This is a list of T cell receptor beta chains from one sample in a study of control samples from healthy donors and cancer patients. This table comes from immunoSEQ multiplex PCR, and its TCRdb copy is limited to in-frame clones, with some not included. This table has over 80,000 clones, 75% to 95% appearing once. The sequencing sample was made of blood. These receptors came from a man aged 25 to 45 in good health. Both conserved end residues are part of each CDR3. The D gene is left open where the match is weak. The size entry is marked missing in some rows and otherwise reads once, few, many or a size class.

.,TRBJ1-5,TRBV2,.,CASSDEADSNQPQHF,TGTGCCAGCAGTGATGAGGCGGATAGCAATCAGCCCCAGCATTTT
.,TRBJ1-2,TRBV7-3,once,CASSPGQLNYGYTF,TGTGCCAGCAGCCCCGGACAGCTTAACTATGGCTACACCTTC
.,TRBJ1-2,TRBV6-2/TRBV6-3,.,CASSQTEGGYTF,TGTGCCAGCAGTCAGACAGAGGGTGGCTACACCTTC
.,TRBJ1-5,TRBV28,.,CASIQGHGQPQHF,TGTGCCAGCATACAGGGACACGGTCAGCCCCAGCATTTT
.,TRBJ1-6,TRBV14,.,CASSLRSGHGNSPLHF,TGTGCCAGCAGCCTGAGATCCGGGCATGGTAATTCACCCCTCCACTTT
.,TRBJ1-1,TRBV27,.,CASSFWGRGANTEAFF,TGTGCCAGCAGTTTTTGGGGGCGGGGGGCGAACACTGAAGCTTTCTTT
.,TRBJ1-5,TRBV19,.,CASSIPTAGEGNQPQHF,TGTGCCAGTAGCATACCGACCGCCGGGGAGGGCAATCAGCCCCAGCATTTT
TRBD1,TRBJ1-2,TRBV4-1,few,CASSQGTGLYGYTF,TGCGCCAGCAGCCAGGGGACAGGGCTCTATGGCTACACCTTC
TRBD1,TRBJ1-2,TRBV2,once,CASSEGDRALFFYGYTF,TGTGCCAGCAGTGAAGGGGACAGGGCCCTATTCTTTTATGGCTACACCTTC
.,TRBJ1-4,TRBV4-2,.,CASSQGEGGEKLFF,TGTGCCAGCAGCCAAGGGGAAGGGGGGGAAAAACTGTTTTTT
TRBD1,TRBJ2-7,TRBV19,.,CASSTGQGVTYEQYF,TGTGCCAGTAGTACAGGACAGGGTGTGACCTACGAGCAGTACTTC
TRBD1,TRBJ1-5,TRBV18,.,CASSPQDRGSNQPQHF,TGTGCCAGCTCACCACAAGACAGGGGTAGTAATCAGCCCCAGCATTTT
TRBD1,TRBJ1-5,TRBV7-8,many,CASSIYRGLGSNQPQHF,TGTGCCAGCAGCATCTACAGGGGGCTAGGTTCCAATCAGCCCCAGCATTTT
.,TRBJ2-7,TRBV12-3/TRBV12-4,.,CASSFRREQYF,TGTGCCAGCAGTTTCCGCCGGGAGCAGTACTTC
.,TRBJ2-7,TRBV19,once,CASSITGTRTYEQYF,TGTGCCAGTAGTATCACCGGGACGAGGACCTACGAGCAGTACTTC
.,TRBJ2-2,TRBV10-3,once,CAITMGSGGELFF,TGTGCCATCACTATGGGTTCGGGCGGGGAGCTGTTTTTT
TRBD1,TRBJ1-4,TRBV4-2,.,CASSQDLTGAGEKLFF,TGTGCCAGCAGCCAAGATCTGACAGGGGCAGGTGAAAAACTGTTTTTT